This entry concerns a single T cell receptor (beta chain). Antigen specificity is unknown. These data originate in a study of long-term antiretroviral therapy in people with HIV. Study-wide background: Some samples came about a decade before the 2015 immediate-ART recommendation, and these were the earliest. Study findings and constraints: Relative to transplant donor controls, diversity remained lower despite increasing after ART.

Assay version v3.0 of immunoSEQ was used, and it was run at survey level. Sequencing used immunoSEQ multiplex PCR; TCRdb keeps in-frame clones, though not all of them. The sample has 27,000 or so clones, approximately 78% seen once. One or more pre-ART and two or more post-ART PBMC samples were available from each donor. The CDR3 is 16 amino acids. Trimming shortened V by 3 bases and J by 2 bases, and 13 bases separated the two germline ends. Germline CDR1 reads KGHSH; CDR2 reads LQKENI. The clonotype originates from a man aged 50 to 60 with HIV. The specimen comprised unsorted PBMCs, sampled 2.9 years after starting antiretroviral therapy. The rearrangement joins TRBV18 to TRBJ2-2, with D maybe TRBD2 (6 bases). The CDR3 region is CASSPARGANTGELFF. CDR3 nucleotides: TGTGCCAGCTCACCTGCCCGCGGGGCCAACACCGGGGAGCTGTTTTTT.